These T cell receptor beta chains were read from a single sample in a study of shared clonotypes between healthy human individuals. The protocol was immunoSEQ multiplex PCR, while the TCRdb copy is restricted to in-frame clones and leaves out a portion. The sample includes almost 700,000 clones, roughly 94% of them seen just once. The sequencing input was naive CD8+ T cells sorted from blood. All receptors derive from a man aged 30 to 39 in good health. Both conserved end residues are part of each CDR3. A D gene is named only where the DNA matches it firmly. For some rows the clone size is stated as once, few or many, or as a class when expanded; others skip it.

abundance	v_gene	j_gene	d_gene	CDR3nt	CDR3aa
once	TRBV5-5	TRBJ2-7	TRBD2	TGTGCCAGCAGCCCCCGGGAAGGACTAGCGGGGTACGAGCAGTACTTC	CASSPREGLAGYEQYF
once	TRBV15	TRBJ2-1	-	TGTGCCACCAGCAGAGATGCAGGAACCTACAATGAGCAGTTCTTC	CATSRDAGTYNEQFF
-	TRBV9	TRBJ2-3	TRBD2	TGTGCCAGCGCGGGAGGCCGGGGCGGGGATACGCAGTATTTT	CASAGGRGGDTQYF
once	TRBV19	TRBJ2-1	TRBD2	TGTGCCAGCGCTGGGACTAGCGGGCACTACAATGAGCAGTTCTTC	CASAGTSGHYNEQFF
-	TRBV7-2	TRBJ1-5	-	TGTGCCAGCAGCCCGGTCCTGGGAAACAATCAGCCCCAGCATTTT	CASSPVLGNNQPQHF
-	TRBV9	TRBJ2-1	-	TGTGCCAGCAGCGTAGAGGGGGACTACAATGAGCAGTTCTTC	CASSVEGDYNEQFF
-	TRBV27	TRBJ2-3	TRBD2	TGTGCCAGCAGACAACTGGGACCAGCGGGAGGACAAACGCAGTATTTT	CASRQLGPAGGQTQYF
-	TRBV29-1	TRBJ2-5	-	TGCAGCGTTGTGCCCAGCGGAGAGACCCAGTACTTC	CSVVPSGETQYF
-	TRBV10-3	TRBJ2-1	TRBD1	TGTGCCATCAGTGAGGGACAGGGGTATGAGCAGTTCTTC	CAISEGQGYEQFF
-	TRBV5-4	TRBJ1-1	TRBD1	TGTGCCAGCAGCTCCTTGGGACAGGGGGCTTCCCTTGAAGCTTTCTTT	CASSSLGQGASLEAFF
-	TRBV27	TRBJ1-5	-	TGTGCCAGCAGTTTAGGAGGTTTGAGCAATCAGCCCCAGCATTTT	CASSLGGLSNQPQHF
-	TRBV7-9	TRBJ2-7	-	TGTGCCAGCAGCTCCTCCCCCTACGAGCAGTACTTC	CASSSSPYEQYF
-	TRBV27	TRBJ1-1	-	TGTGCCAGCAGTTTATCTCGGCACACTGAAGCTTTCTTT	CASSLSRHTEAFF
-	TRBV2	TRBJ1-1	-	TGTGCCAGTACCGACAGAAACACTGAAGCTTTCTTT	CASTDRNTEAFF
-	TRBV28	TRBJ1-5	-	TGTGCCAGCAGTTCAGGGGATAGCAATCAGCCCCAGCATTTT	CASSSGDSNQPQHF
-	TRBV9	TRBJ1-1	-	TGTGCCAGCAGCGTTGGGGCCAGCACTGAAGCTTTCTTT	CASSVGASTEAFF
-	TRBV11-1	TRBJ2-3	TRBD2	TGTGCCAGCAGCCTCGGGACTAGCGGAGCCACAGATACGCAGTATTTT	CASSLGTSGATDTQYF
once	TRBV10-1	TRBJ2-3	-	TGCGCCAGCAGTGAGTCGATAGGGGGGACGCAGTATTTT	CASSESIGGTQYF
-	TRBV18	TRBJ2-3	-	TGTGCCAGCTCACCTGGACGGCGGATTGGAGTGACAGATACGCAGTATTTT	CASSPGRRIGVTDTQYF
-	TRBV29-1	TRBJ1-1	-	TGCAGCGTTGACAGCGGGGGACCGGGGACTGAAGCTTTCTTT	CSVDSGGPGTEAFF
-	TRBV27	TRBJ1-2	-	TGTGCCAGCAGTTCAGGGTCACACTATGGCTACACCTTC	CASSSGSHYGYTF
-	TRBV27	TRBJ2-7	-	TGTGCCAGCACTGCTAGTTGGGGCGGGGTCATCTACGAGCAGTACTTC	CASTASWGGVIYEQYF
-	TRBV19	TRBJ2-7	TRBD2	TGTGCCAGTAACGCGGGAGTCCTCTCCCACGAGCAGTACTTC	CASNAGVLSHEQYF
-	TRBV19	TRBJ2-7	-	TGTGCCAGTAGTACAGAATTGGGGACCTACGAGCAGTACTTC	CASSTELGTYEQYF
once	TRBV28	TRBJ1-2	-	TGTGCCAGCAGTTTAATGGGGGGCTATGGCTACACCTTC	CASSLMGGYGYTF
few	TRBV19	TRBJ1-2	-	TGTGCCAGTAGTATCCAAGATGGCTACACCTTC	CASSIQDGYTF
-	TRBV11-2	TRBJ2-1	-	TGTGCCAGCAGCTTAGATCCGTCCAGGGGGGGCAATGAGCAGTTCTTC	CASSLDPSRGGNEQFF
-	TRBV19	TRBJ1-2	-	TGTGCCAGTAGGGCCCGGCATCAGGACTATGGCTACACCTTC	CASRARHQDYGYTF
-	TRBV25-1	TRBJ2-1	TRBD2	TGTGCCAGCAGTCGCCCTAGCGGGAGCTGGAATGAGCAGTTCTTC	CASSRPSGSWNEQFF
-	TRBV2	TRBJ2-2	-	TGTGCCGCCGTCCCTCCCGGTGTCTCCGGGGAGCTGTTTTTT	CAAVPPGVSGELFF
-	TRBV28	TRBJ2-4	TRBD1	TGTGCCAGCAGTTCCCCGGGACAGAAGTCGGACATTCAGTACTTC	CASSSPGQKSDIQYF
-	TRBV7-3	TRBJ2-5	TRBD2	TGTGCCAGCAGCTCCATAGCGGGAGATCTAAACTTC	CASSSIAGDLNF
-	TRBV5-6	TRBJ2-3	-	TGTGCCAGCAGCTTGGGGGCAGGGAGCACAGATACGCAGTATTTT	CASSLGAGSTDTQYF
-	TRBV6-6	TRBJ2-2	-	TGTGCCAGCACCAGCCTAACAGAGAACACCGGGGAGCTGTTTTTT	CASTSLTENTGELFF
-	TRBV5-4	TRBJ2-3	-	TGTGCCAGCAGCTTGAGGCCGCTCACAGATACGCAGTATTTT	CASSLRPLTDTQYF
-	TRBV11-2	TRBJ2-7	-	TGTGCCAGCAGCCACACGGGTGGTTTCTACGAGCAGTACTTC	CASSHTGGFYEQYF